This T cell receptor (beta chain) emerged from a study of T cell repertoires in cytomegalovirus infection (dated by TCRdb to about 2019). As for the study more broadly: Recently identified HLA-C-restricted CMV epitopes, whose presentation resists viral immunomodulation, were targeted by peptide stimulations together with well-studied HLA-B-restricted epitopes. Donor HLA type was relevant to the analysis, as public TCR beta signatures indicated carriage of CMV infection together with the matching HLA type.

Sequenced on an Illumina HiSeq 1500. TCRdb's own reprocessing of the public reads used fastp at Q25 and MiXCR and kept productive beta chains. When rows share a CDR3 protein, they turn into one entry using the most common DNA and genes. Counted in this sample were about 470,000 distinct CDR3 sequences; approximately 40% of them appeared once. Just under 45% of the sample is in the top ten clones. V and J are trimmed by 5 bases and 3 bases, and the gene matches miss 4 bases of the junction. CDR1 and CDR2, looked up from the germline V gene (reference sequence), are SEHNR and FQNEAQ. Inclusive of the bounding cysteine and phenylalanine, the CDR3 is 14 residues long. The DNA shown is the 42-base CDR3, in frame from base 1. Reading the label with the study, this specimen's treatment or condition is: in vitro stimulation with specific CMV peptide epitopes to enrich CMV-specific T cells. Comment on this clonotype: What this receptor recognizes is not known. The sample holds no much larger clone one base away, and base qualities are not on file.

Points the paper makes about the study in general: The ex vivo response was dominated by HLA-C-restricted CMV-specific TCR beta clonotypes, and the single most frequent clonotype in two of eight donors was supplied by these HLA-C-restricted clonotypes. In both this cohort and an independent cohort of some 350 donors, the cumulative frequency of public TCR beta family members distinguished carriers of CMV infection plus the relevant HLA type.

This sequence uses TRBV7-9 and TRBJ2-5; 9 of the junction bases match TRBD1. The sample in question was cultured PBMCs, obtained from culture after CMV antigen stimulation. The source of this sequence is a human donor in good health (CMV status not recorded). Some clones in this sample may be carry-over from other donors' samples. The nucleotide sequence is TGTGCCAGCAGCGCCGGGACAGGGAAAGAGACCCAGTACTTC. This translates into CASSAGTGKETQYF.